Shown below are 10 T cell receptor beta chains from a single sample sequenced in a study of identical twins. One entry per CDR3 protein, called by TCRdb with MiXCR from the 5' RACE reads. The sample carries about 530,000 distinct CDR3 sequences, around 22% recorded once. The same sample was also studied in work on yellow fever vaccine responses in identical twins.

Input material: CD4+ T cells sorted from blood. The receptors originated from a young woman in good health.

The chain is built from TRBV20-1 and TRBJ1-1; D is possibly TRBD1 (6 bases). This CDR3 has 13 residues. The V gene's germline CDR1 is DFQATT and CDR2 SNEGSKA (reference sequence). With 5 bases removed from V and 3 bases from J, the gap between germline ends came to 13 bases. CDR3 in DNA: TGCAGTGCTCCAGGGGCAGGCTACACTGAAGCTTTCTTT. Translated: CSAPGAGYTEAFF.

In this sample, this clonotype turned up a few times. The chain has TRBV6-1 and TRBJ2-1; TRBD2 agrees at 9 bases. This CDR3 is 15 amino acids long. CDR1 MNHNS and CDR2 SASEGT come from the germline V gene. Unmatched junction bases numbered 9, after V lost 8 bases and J lost 4 bases. The CDR3 DNA sequence: TGTGCCAGCCCTCCGGGGACTAGCCGGTACAATGAGCAGTTCTTC. Amino acids: CASPPGTSRYNEQFF.

This clonotype was picked up a small number of times. This chain uses TRBV4-1 with TRBJ1-1; D unclear. Trimming took 0 bases from V and 2 from J, leaving 4 bases between them. CDR1 and CDR2 from the germline V gene are MGHRA and YSYEKL. CDR3 size: 13 residues. The CDR3 loop reads CASSQDPNTEAFF. The CDR3 DNA follows: TGCGCCAGCAGCCAAGACCCTAACACTGAAGCTTTCTTT.

The V call is TRBV4-2, the J call TRBJ2-4; maybe TRBD2 (6 bases). Between the trimmed V and J ends, which lost 1 base and 5 bases, there was a span of 12 bases. The CDR3 has 15 residues. Germline assignment: CDR1 LGHNA and CDR2 YNFKEQ. The CDR3 DNA is TGTGCCAGCAGCCAAGTCGGCGGAGGGGAAAACATTCAGTACTTC. Residues: CASSQVGGGENIQYF.

The table lists this clonotype with a few counts. This chain joins TRBV7-9 and TRBJ2-1; D may be TRBD1 (5 bases). CDR1 and CDR2 (germline): SEHNR, FQNEAQ (reference sequence). V dropped 0 bases and J dropped 5 bases, with 11 bases sitting between them. This CDR3 has 15 amino acids. CDR3 sequence (DNA): TGTGCCAGCAGCTTAGCAGGGGAAGGCCACAATGAGCAGTTCTTC. Amino acids: CASSLAGEGHNEQFF. The entire variable domain, with the rest obtained from reference TRBV7-9 and TRBJ2-1, is as follows: DTGVSQNPRHKITKRGQNVTFRCDPISEHNRLYWYRQTLGQGPEFLTYFQNEAQLEKSRLLSDRFSAERPKGSFSTLEIQRTEQGDSAMYLCASSLAGEGHNEQFFGPGTRLTVL.

The chain carries TRBV6-5 and TRBJ2-7; the match to TRBD2 covers 12 bases. Germline-derived CDR1 and CDR2 are MNHEY and SVGAGI. With V trimmed by 0 bases and J by 6 bases, 3 bases remained unmatched. The CDR3 consists of 15 residues. DNA of the CDR3: TGTGCCAGCAGTTACTCACTAGCGGGAGGAGGCGAGCAGTACTTC. Amino acids: CASSYSLAGGGEQYF.

This clonotype has only one observation. The V and J genes are TRBV20-1 and TRBJ2-7; no clear D. The CDR3 runs 14 residues. Trimming took off 0 bases at V and 2 bases at J, with 11 bases between the two ends. Germline CDR1 reads DFQATT; CDR2 reads SNEGSKA (reference sequence). The DNA for the CDR3 is TGCAGTGCTAGAGATATCTTACTACCCTACGAGCAGTACTTC. Residues: CSARDILLPYEQYF.

This chain joins TRBV7-8 and TRBJ2-2; TRBD1 matches 8 bases. With 4 bases clipped from V and 4 bases from J, the junction kept 5 bases outside the gene matches. The germline V gene encodes CDR1 SGHVS and CDR2 FQNEAQ. CDR3 length equals 15 residues. This CDR3 reads CASSSLTGVTGELFF. The CDR3 DNA follows: TGTGCCAGCAGCTCCCTGACAGGGGTCACCGGGGAGCTGTTTTTT. Full variable domain (outside the CDR3, taken from reference TRBV7-8 and TRBJ2-2): GAGVSQSPRYKVAKRGQDVALRCDPISGHVSLFWYQQALGQGPEFLTYFQNEAQLDKSGLPSDRFFAERPEGSVSTLKIQRTQQEDSAVYLCASSSLTGVTGELFFGEGSRLTVL.

This sequence joins TRBV19 and TRBJ2-1, with D uncertain. V gave up 6 bases and J gave up 5 bases, with 14 bases separating them. The CDR3 spans 14 residues. The germline CDR1 and CDR2 sequences are LNHDA and SQIVND (reference sequence). The CDR3 spells CASRRNKVDNEQFF. The CDR3 region has the DNA TGTGCCAGTAGAAGGAACAAGGTGGACAATGAGCAGTTCTTC.

The V call is TRBV2, the J call TRBJ2-1; D might be TRBD2 (6 bases). CDR1 is SNHLY, CDR2 FYNNEI, per germline. The germline V and J ends were trimmed by 4 bases and 7 bases, with 17 bases remaining between them. This CDR3 is built from 15 residues. CDR3 loop: CASSVEGGGANEQFF. CDR3 nucleotides: TGTGCCAGCAGTGTAGAGGGAGGAGGGGCAAATGAGCAGTTCTTC.